This entry lists 32 T cell receptor beta chains sequenced from one sample in a study of post-analysis software for immune sequencing data. Regarding the study as a whole: Controls showed lower frequencies than patients for four to six TRBV segments, and TRBV5-6, TRBV5-1 and TRBV20-1 were among these.

Antigen specificity for these receptors is unknown. The TCR beta cDNA libraries carried unique molecular identifiers. One entry per CDR3 protein results from TCRdb running MiXCR on the PCR reads. The sample includes 820,000 or so distinct CDR3 sequences, approximately 53% of them seen just once. Sequenced input: blood. These receptors were obtained from a girl aged 5-17 years with multiple sclerosis.

The gene calls are TRBV12-3 or TRBV12-4 and TRBJ2-3, with TRBD2 identical over 11 bases. The CDR3 runs 19 residues. The junction had 10 bases not matched to a gene; V was cut back by 0 bases and J by 2 bases. The CDR3 DNA is TGTGCCAGCAGTTTAGCGCTTTTAGCGGGGGGGCTTTCCACAGATACGCAGTATTTT. This sequence encodes CASSLALLAGGLSTDTQYF.

The chain combines TRBV7-2 with TRBJ2-1; 10 positions match TRBD2. CDR1 is SGHTA, CDR2 FQGNSA, per germline. The V and J ends lost 1 base and 9 bases, in that order; junction bases with no gene match: 6. This CDR3 spans 15 amino acids. In DNA, the CDR3 is TGTGCCAGCAGCTTAGTTAGCGGGAGGATGGGTGAGCAGTTCTTC. Translation gives CASSLVSGRMGEQFF. The full variable domain, with the rest looked up from reference TRBV7-2 and TRBJ2-1, is GAGVSQSPSNKVTEKGKDVELRCDPISGHTALYWYRQSLGQGLEFLIYFQGNSAPDKSGLPSDRFSAERTGGSVSTLTIQRTQQEDSAVYLCASSLVSGRMGEQFFGPGTRLTVL.

Worth noting for this clonotype: An end of the junction differs from the germline gene, which may be a read error. The V call is TRBV7-9, the J call TRBJ1-5, with D unresolved. Germline V lookup: CDR1 SEHNR, CDR2 FQNEAQ (reference sequence). This CDR3 is 13 amino acids long. As DNA, the CDR3 is TGTGCCAGCAGCTTAGAAACGGCTCAGCGCCAGCATTTT. It encodes CASSLETAQRQHF.

Only one count was recorded for this clonotype. This chain uses TRBV25-1 with TRBJ2-1, with unresolved D. Trimming removed 3 bases at V and 6 bases at J, with 18 bases between. Per germline, CDR1 MGHDK and CDR2 SYGVNS. The CDR3 covers 16 residues. For the CDR3, the DNA is TGTGCCAGCAGTGACCTCGACCAGTCCAGATCCAATGAGCAGTTCTTC. Translation: CASSDLDQSRSNEQFF. Looking up the rest from reference TRBV25-1 and TRBJ2-1 gives the full variable domain: EADIYQTPRYLVIGTGKKITLECSQTMGHDKMYWYQQDPGMELHLIHYSYGVNSTEKGDLSSESTVSRIRTEHFPLTLESARPSHTSQYLCASSDLDQSRSNEQFFGPGTRLTVL.

This clonotype has just a few counts. The J gene is TRBJ2-5, the V gene TRBV20-1, with D possibly TRBD1 on 6 matching bases. Germline loops: CDR1 DFQATT, CDR2 SNEGSKA (reference sequence). The CDR3 has 13 residues. Trimming stripped 5 bases from V and 5 bases from J, with 15 bases between. The CDR3 DNA is TGCAGTGCTTTTGACAGGTGGGGGGAGACCCAGTACTTC. Encoded protein: CSAFDRWGETQYF.

The chain carries TRBV29-1 and TRBJ2-1; D unclear. Deletions cut 7 bases from V and 5 bases from J, with 15 bases between. CDR1 is SQVTM, CDR2 ANQGSEA, per germline. The CDR3 totals 13 residues. CDR3 in DNA: TGCAGCGCCGCCCCTGACTCGAACAATGAGCAGTTCTTC. Protein product: CSAAPDSNNEQFF.

The chain carries TRBV27 and TRBJ2-7; 7 nucleotides align to TRBD1. The V gene's germline CDR1 is MNHEY and CDR2 SMNVEV (reference sequence). This CDR3 spans 15 amino acids. Trimming removed 3 bases from V and 7 bases from J; junction bases left unmatched: 12. The CDR3 nucleotides read TGTGCCAGCAGTTTCAGGGGGACCCTCTACAATGAGCAGTACTTC. Amino acid sequence: CASSFRGTLYNEQYF.

This clonotype was observed a handful of times. This chain links TRBV5-1 with TRBJ1-1; the match to TRBD1 covers 7 bases. Trimming cost V 4 bases and J 5 bases; bases outside gene matches: 11. The CDR3 has 15 amino acids. Germline V gene lookup returns CDR1 SGHRS and CDR2 YFSETQ. This CDR3 reads CASSHPRGRMTEAFF. CDR3 DNA: TGCGCCAGCAGCCACCCAAGGGGGCGTATGACTGAAGCTTTCTTT.

V and J are TRBV20-1 and TRBJ2-7; D possibly corresponds to TRBD1 (5 bases). CDR1 is DFQATT and CDR2 is SNEGSKA in the germline V gene (reference sequence). V was shortened by 3 bases and J by 5 bases, with 23 bases between the two germline ends. This CDR3 has 16 residues. The CDR3 nucleotides read TGCAGTGCTAGGCCCGTGGGTCGCGCGCTAGGGGACGAGCAGTACTTC. This sequence encodes CSARPVGRALGDEQYF.

This clonotype was counted only a few times. This chain uses TRBV10-2 with TRBJ1-6; 8 nucleotides agree with TRBD1. CDR3 length: 14 residues. Germline values: CDR1 WSHSY, CDR2 SAAADI. V gave up 5 bases and J gave up 8 bases; unmatched junction bases: 5. CDR3: CASSSGTGYSPLHF. The CDR3, as DNA: TGCGCCAGCAGTTCCGGGACAGGTTATTCACCCCTCCACTTT.

The chain employs TRBV20-1 and TRBJ1-1; D is perhaps TRBD1 (5 bases). CDR3 length: 15 residues. V shed 6 bases and J shed 2 bases, with 19 bases lying between them. Germline loops: CDR1 DFQATT, CDR2 SNEGSKA (reference sequence). CDR3 loop: CSATGALRGNTEAFF. As DNA, the CDR3 is TGCAGTGCGACCGGCGCACTAAGGGGAAACACTGAAGCTTTCTTT.

The chain has TRBV7-2 and TRBJ2-3; TRBD2 might be the D (6 bases). The CDR3 extends over 14 amino acids. Germline loops: CDR1 SGHTA, CDR2 FQGNSA. The ends were cut back, 3 bases at V and 4 bases at J, with 11 bases in the middle. CDR3 in amino acids: CASSLGGVPDTQYF. The CDR3 region has the DNA TGTGCCAGCAGCTTGGGAGGTGTCCCAGATACGCAGTATTTT.

This clonotype was detected a few times. The V gene is TRBV12-5, the J gene TRBJ2-1; D may be TRBD2 (6 bases). The CDR3 consists of 17 residues. V gave up 4 bases and J gave up 0 bases, with 16 bases separating them. Germline V gene data show CDR1 as LGHNT and CDR2 as FRNRAP. This chain's CDR3 is CASGSLLGGSSYNEQFF. The CDR3 coding sequence is TGTGCTAGTGGTTCCCTCTTGGGAGGCAGCTCCTACAATGAGCAGTTCTTC.

This sequence joins TRBV29-1 and TRBJ1-5, with 7 bases lining up with TRBD1. The CDR3 loop spans 12 amino acids. CDR1 and CDR2 from the germline V gene are SQVTM and ANQGSEA. Trimming removed 6 bases from V and 9 bases from J; junction bases left unmatched: 8. CDR3 in amino acids: CSVGLQGLPQHF. CDR3 DNA sequence: TGCAGCGTAGGATTACAGGGGTTGCCCCAGCATTTT.

The chain employs TRBV7-3 and TRBJ2-1; D is perhaps TRBD2 (7 bases). With 2 bases removed from V and 7 bases from J, the gap between germline ends came to 21 bases. This CDR3 is 17 amino acids long. CDR1 is SGHTA and CDR2 is FQGTGA in the germline V gene. CDR3 loop: CASSLGLGGGLKNEQFF. CDR3 DNA: TGTGCCAGCAGCTTAGGTTTAGGGGGAGGGCTAAAAAATGAGCAGTTCTTC.

The genes are TRBV15 and TRBJ2-5; 7 bases are shared with TRBD1. Losses at the gene ends were 1 base for V and 3 bases for J; bases not matched to a gene: 5. Germline V lookup: CDR1 LNHNV, CDR2 YYDKDF (reference sequence). The CDR3 spans 15 residues. The CDR3 DNA follows: TGTGCCACCAGCAGAGGTACCGGGACAGAAGAGACCCAGTACTTC. This sequence encodes CATSRGTGTEETQYF.

The rearrangement joins TRBV6-6 to TRBJ2-3, with D perhaps given as TRBD1 or TRBD2 (5 bases each). Trimming took off 6 bases at V and 0 bases at J, with 16 bases between the two ends. The germline V gene encodes CDR1 MNHNY and CDR2 SVGAGI (reference sequence). This CDR3 contains 16 residues. The CDR3 sequence: CASRGAGLSSTDTQYF. The CDR3 DNA follows: TGTGCCAGCAGGGGAGCAGGGCTTTCTAGCACAGATACGCAGTATTTT.

The rearrangement joins TRBV29-1 to TRBJ2-5; 7 bases match TRBD2. Looked up from germline, CDR1 is SQVTM and CDR2 is ANQGSEA. V shed 0 bases and J 5 bases; nucleotides not matched to a gene: 12. The length of the CDR3 is 16 residues. The CDR3 coding sequence is TGCAGCGTTGAAGACGTTCTAGCGGCCACTCGGGAGACCCAGTACTTC. Translated, it gives CSVEDVLAATRETQYF.

The chain combines TRBV5-1 with TRBJ2-1, with 7 bases aligning to TRBD2. Germline CDR1 and CDR2: SGHRS and YFSETQ. The CDR3 covers 15 residues. J gave up 4 bases and V 0 bases, and 4 bases lay outside the gene matches. CDR3 bases: TGCGCCAGCAGCTTGGGAAGCGGGAAATACAATGAGCAGTTCTTC. It translates to CASSLGSGKYNEQFF.

The chain links TRBV11-1 to TRBJ2-7; D is undetermined. The CDR3 sequence is 16 residues long. CDR1 SGHAT and CDR2 FQDESV come from the germline V gene (reference sequence). V lost 4 bases and J lost 0, with 16 bases in between. The CDR3 DNA is TGTGCCAGCAGCTACGATCCGGACGGTAACTCCTACGAGCAGTACTTC. It yields the protein CASSYDPDGNSYEQYF.

The chain uses TRBV7-8 and TRBJ2-3; no clear D. V was clipped by 7 bases and J by 6 bases, with 5 bases between them. From germline, CDR1 is SGHVS and CDR2 FQNEAQ. CDR3 size: 10 residues. The CDR3 is CASTTDTQYF. In DNA form, the CDR3 reads TGTGCCAGCACGACTGATACGCAGTATTTT.

V and J are TRBV10-3 and TRBJ2-7; 9 nucleotides line up with TRBD1. Germline V gene sequence: CDR1 ENHRY, CDR2 SYGVKD. Trimming took 11 bases from V and 7 from J; bases not matched to a gene: 15. The CDR3 loop spans 14 amino acids. The CDR3 region has the DNA TGTGCCCATCGGGATACCGGGACAGGGCGTGAGCAGTACTTC. Its translation is CAHRDTGTGREQYF.

The chain combines TRBV6-6 with TRBJ2-7; D is unresolved. V was cut by 2 bases and J by 5 bases, with 10 bases left in between. Germline CDR1 and CDR2: MNHNY and SVGAGI (reference sequence). The CDR3 covers 13 residues. As DNA, the CDR3 is TGTGCCAGCAGTTACGGGCGGATGGACGAGCAGTACTTC. Its translation is CASSYGRMDEQYF.

The chain carries TRBV6-6 and TRBJ2-3; D remains ambiguous. V was trimmed by 2 bases and J by 6 bases, leaving 9 bases between them. The CDR3 sequence is 13 residues long. Per the germline V gene, CDR1 is MNHNY and CDR2 is SVGAGI (reference sequence). The DNA for the CDR3 is TGTGCCAGCAGTTACCGGATTTTGGATACGCAGTATTTT. Protein: CASSYRILDTQYF.

This clonotype was seen more than once but under ten times. The chain combines TRBV7-2 with TRBJ2-3, with 11 bases aligning to TRBD1. The CDR3 consists of 17 residues. With V trimmed by 5 bases and J by 1 base, 8 bases remained unmatched. Germline loops: CDR1 SGHTA, CDR2 FQGNSA. As DNA, the CDR3 is TGTGCCAGCAGCCCTCAACCGGGACAGGGGGGCACAGATACGCAGTATTTT. Its protein is CASSPQPGQGGTDTQYF.

The chain has TRBV9 and TRBJ2-3; D unresolved. V was cut by 4 bases and J by 0 bases, with 9 bases left in between. The CDR3 is 14 residues long. Germline V gene data show CDR1 as SGDLS and CDR2 as YYNGEE. CDR3 residues: CASSSLRSTDTQYF. The CDR3 nucleotides are TGTGCCAGCAGCTCCCTCCGGAGCACAGATACGCAGTATTTT.

The chain employs TRBV6-5 and TRBJ1-2; D is ambiguous. V lost 7 bases to trimming and J lost 4 bases, with 10 bases between them. This CDR3 comprises 12 residues. Germline lookup yields CDR1 MNHEY and CDR2 SVGAGI. CDR3 in DNA: TGTGCCAGCACCCAGGCTGGCTATGGCTACACCTTC. Residues: CASTQAGYGYTF.

The gene calls are TRBV20-1 and TRBJ1-2, with a possible D match to TRBD1 (6 bases). V was pared by 5 bases and J by 8 bases, with 15 bases between. In germline, CDR1 is DFQATT, CDR2 SNEGSKA (reference sequence). CDR3 length: 12 amino acids. The DNA of the CDR3 is TGCAGTGCTGTGTTTGAGGGGGTCGGCTACACCTTC. This encodes CSAVFEGVGYTF.

This sequence joins TRBV5-1 and TRBJ1-2; D is possibly TRBD1 (5 bases). This CDR3 contains 17 residues. Germline assignment: CDR1 SGHRS and CDR2 YFSETQ. Trimming cost V 0 bases and J 2 bases, with 17 bases left between them. This chain's CDR3 is CASSLGGLHKGNYGYTF. CDR3 nucleotide sequence: TGCGCCAGCAGCTTGGGGGGCCTACATAAAGGGAACTATGGCTACACCTTC.

The genes are TRBV6-5 and TRBJ2-7; 9 bases are a match to TRBD2. CDR3 length: 15 amino acids. V trimming: 5 bases; J trimming: 4 bases; junction bases outside the gene matches: 9. Per germline, CDR1 MNHEY and CDR2 SVGAGI. This chain's CDR3 is CASSVTGTSSYEQYF. For the CDR3, the DNA is TGTGCCAGCAGTGTTACCGGGACTAGCTCTTACGAGCAGTACTTC.

This clonotype has a handful of counts. This chain links TRBV9 with TRBJ2-7, with 13 bases fitting TRBD2. Looked up from germline, CDR1 is SGDLS and CDR2 is YYNGEE. The junction had 6 bases not matched to a gene; V was cut back by 0 bases and J by 6 bases. The CDR3 spans 16 residues. CDR3 sequence: CASSVGTSGGVAEQYF. The CDR3, as DNA: TGTGCCAGCAGCGTAGGTACTAGCGGGGGGGTTGCCGAGCAGTACTTC.

J is TRBJ2-7 and V is TRBV5-1, with D possibly being TRBD1 or TRBD2 (5 bases each). Per the germline V gene, CDR1 is SGHRS and CDR2 is YFSETQ. With 4 bases removed from V and 0 bases from J, the gap between germline ends came to 26 bases. This CDR3 contains 19 residues. The CDR3 sequence: CASSTILKRRDGFSYEQYF. CDR3 bases: TGCGCCAGCAGCACTATACTTAAGCGCAGGGACGGATTCTCCTACGAGCAGTACTTC. Combining the CDR3 with reference TRBV5-1 and TRBJ2-7 gives the whole variable domain KAGVTQTPRYLIKTRGQQVTLSCSPISGHRSVSWYQQTPGQGLQFLFEYFSETQRNKGNFPGRFSGRQFSNSRSEMNVSTLELGDSALYLCASSTILKRRDGFSYEQYFGPGTRLTVT.